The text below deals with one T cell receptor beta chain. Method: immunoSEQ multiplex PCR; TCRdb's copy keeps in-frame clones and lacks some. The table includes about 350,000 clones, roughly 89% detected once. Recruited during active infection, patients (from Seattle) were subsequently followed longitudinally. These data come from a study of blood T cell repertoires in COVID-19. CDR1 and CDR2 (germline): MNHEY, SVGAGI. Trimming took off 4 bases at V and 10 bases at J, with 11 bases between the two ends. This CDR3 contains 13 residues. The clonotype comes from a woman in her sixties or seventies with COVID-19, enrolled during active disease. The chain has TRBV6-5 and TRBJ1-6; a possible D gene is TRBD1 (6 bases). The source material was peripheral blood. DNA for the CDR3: TGTGCCAGCAGTTCCAGGACAGTCTCACCCCTCCACTTT. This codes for CASSSRTVSPLHF.